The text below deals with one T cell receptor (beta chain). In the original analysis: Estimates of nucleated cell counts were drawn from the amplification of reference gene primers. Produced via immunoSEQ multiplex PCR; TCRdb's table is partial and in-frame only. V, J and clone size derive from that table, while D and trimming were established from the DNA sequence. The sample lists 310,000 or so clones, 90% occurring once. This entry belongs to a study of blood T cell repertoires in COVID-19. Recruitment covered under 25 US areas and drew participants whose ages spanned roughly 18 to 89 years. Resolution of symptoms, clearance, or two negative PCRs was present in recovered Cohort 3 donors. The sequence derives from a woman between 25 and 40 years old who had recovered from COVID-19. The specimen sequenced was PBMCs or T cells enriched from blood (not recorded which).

The DNA of the CDR3 is TGTGCCAGTTACTTGGGATGCGGGAAGGGATGGGATTCACCCCTCCACTTT. Translation: CASYLGCGKGWDSPLHF. This chain connects TRBV21-1 to TRBJ1-6. TRBV21-1 is assigned pseudogene status. The CDR3 has 17 residues.